These 19 T cell receptor beta chains were sequenced from one sample in a study of T-cell reconstitution after alpha-beta-depleted transplantation in children. During its preparation, the TCRbeta library received unique molecular identifiers. Via MiXCR, TCRdb re-called the PCR reads, giving one row per CDR3 protein. Of about 97,000 distinct CDR3 sequences in the sample, over 6% were seen once. This material consisted of PBMCs, taken before TCRalphabeta/CD19-depleted stem cell transplant. The receptors shown here come from a boy younger than 10 with acute lymphoblastic leukemia, due to receive a stem cell transplant.

This clonotype was seen ten or more times. This chain joins TRBV6-5 and TRBJ2-1; 9 bases fit TRBD1. Germline lookup yields CDR1 MNHEY and CDR2 SVGAGI. This CDR3 spans 15 amino acids. V lost 4 bases to trimming and J lost 6 bases; unmatched junction nucleotides: 7. The CDR3 DNA reads TGTGCCAGCAGTTCTCTGGGACAGGGAGGCAATGAGCAGTTCTTC. Amino acid sequence: CASSSLGQGGNEQFF.

At least ten counts were recorded for this clonotype. The V and J genes are TRBV12-3 or TRBV12-4 and TRBJ1-1, with D unresolved. The CDR3 loop spans 12 amino acids. V was cut by 5 bases and J by 4 bases, with 8 bases left in between. In nucleotides, the CDR3 is TGTGCCAGCAGTCCTAGGGTCACTGAAGCTTTCTTT. Its translation: CASSPRVTEAFF.

The chain employs TRBV28 and TRBJ1-1; D is ambiguous. The CDR3 length is 13 residues. Germline V gives CDR1 MDHEN, CDR2 SYDVKM. V gave up 6 bases and J gave up 3 bases, with 11 bases separating them. The CDR3 region has the DNA TGTGCCAGCAGCTCGACTTATTACACTGAAGCTTTCTTT. Protein sequence: CASSSTYYTEAFF.

This clonotype was picked up many times. This chain uses TRBV6-2 or TRBV6-3 with TRBJ2-5, with 10 nucleotides matching TRBD2. The germline V gene encodes CDR1 MNHEY and CDR2 SVGEGT. The CDR3 spans 15 residues. Trimming at V came to 7 bases and at J to 6 bases, leaving 11 bases not matched to a gene. CDR3 sequence: CASTTRSGGIQTQYF. In nucleotides, the CDR3 is TGTGCCAGCACCACGCGTAGCGGGGGGATCCAGACCCAGTACTTC.

This chain links TRBV2 with TRBJ2-7, with D hard to call. The CDR3 has 14 residues. The V and J ends lost 5 bases and 2 bases respectively, with 13 bases between them. Germline CDR1 is SNHLY and CDR2 is FYNNEI. CDR3 bases: TGTGCCAGCAGTCAGGAAAAAGTGGCCTACGAGCAGTACTTC. Protein product: CASSQEKVAYEQYF.

This chain uses TRBV25-1 with TRBJ1-1; 9 bases are a match to TRBD1. Unmatched junction bases numbered 4, after V lost 4 bases and J lost 7 bases. CDR3 length: 13 residues. The germline gives CDR1 MGHDK, CDR2 SYGVNS. The CDR3 DNA reads TGTGCCAGCAGTGGGGGACAGGGAGATGAAGCTTTCTTT. Translation gives CASSGGQGDEAFF.

This clonotype has just a few counts. The chain links TRBV28 to TRBJ2-7; D call uncertain. The CDR3 spans 13 residues. Germline V CDR1 and CDR2: MDHEN, SYDVKM. V gave up 2 bases and J gave up 5 bases, with 10 bases separating them. The CDR3 DNA follows: TGTGCCAGCAGTTTACCCCCCTCGGACGAGCAGTACTTC. This encodes CASSLPPSDEQYF.

This clonotype was counted many times. The gene calls are TRBV20-1 and TRBJ2-4; D perhaps matches TRBD2 (5 bases). Trimming removed 2 bases from V and 6 bases from J, with 5 bases in between. Germline V CDR1 and CDR2: DFQATT, SNEGSKA (reference sequence). CDR3 length: 11 amino acids. For the CDR3, the DNA is TGCAGTGCTAGACGGGGAAACATTCAGTACTTC. As protein: CSARRGNIQYF.

V gene TRBV19 combines with J gene TRBJ2-5; D possibly corresponds to TRBD1 (5 bases). The CDR3 extends over 15 amino acids. CDR1 is LNHDA and CDR2 is SQIVND in the germline V gene (reference sequence). V lost 6 bases to trimming and J lost 7 bases, with 21 bases between them. CDR3 loop: CASSVPGQGIVTQYF. The CDR3, as DNA: TGTGCCAGTAGCGTCCCTGGGCAGGGTATCGTGACCCAGTACTTC.

This clonotype was recorded a few times. This rearrangement joins TRBV5-5 to TRBJ1-2; a possible D gene is TRBD1 (6 bases). CDR3 size: 16 residues. V was clipped by 6 bases and J by 5 bases, with 23 bases between them. Germline CDR1 reads SGHKS; CDR2 reads YYEKEE (reference sequence). The CDR3 DNA sequence: TGTGCCAGCACCCAGACAGGTCTTTCCGGAATGTATGGCTACACCTTC. The encoded protein is CASTQTGLSGMYGYTF.

As DNA, the CDR3 is TGTGCCATCACTTACGGGGGTCGGACTAGCGGGCCCTACGAGCAGTACTTC. Translating gives CAITYGGRTSGPYEQYF. J is TRBJ2-7 and V is TRBV7-2; 11 bases fit TRBD2. Per the germline V gene, CDR1 is SGHTA and CDR2 is FQGNSA. The V and J ends lost 10 bases and 2 bases, in that order; junction bases with no gene match: 16. This CDR3 comprises 17 residues.

The chain links TRBV18 to TRBJ2-1; 10 bases align to TRBD2. In germline, CDR1 is KGHSH, CDR2 LQKENI. This CDR3 is 17 amino acids long. The junction had 8 bases not matched to a gene; V was cut back by 3 bases and J by 3 bases. The CDR3 DNA is TGTGCCAGCTCACCGAGTCGAGCGGGGGGGTACTACAATGAGCAGTTCTTC. Amino acid sequence: CASSPSRAGGYYNEQFF.

This clonotype has more than one count but fewer than ten. The chain combines TRBV5-1 with TRBJ2-2, with a tentative D call TRBD1 (6 bases). The CDR3 covers 15 residues. V was pared by 2 bases and J by 2 bases, with 10 bases between. Germline loops: CDR1 SGHRS, CDR2 YFSETQ. As DNA, the CDR3 is TGCGCCAGCAGCTTCAACAGGGTAAACACCGGGGAGCTGTTTTTT. As protein: CASSFNRVNTGELFF.

This clonotype was observed a few times. This sequence joins TRBV4-2 and TRBJ1-1, with D perhaps matching TRBD1 (6 bases). The CDR3 length is 15 residues. The V end lost 1 base, the J end lost 4 bases, and 13 bases lay between the germline ends. Germline V gene lookup returns CDR1 LGHNA and CDR2 YNFKEQ. The CDR3 nucleotides are TGTGCCAGCAGCCAAGGGACAGCGATGTTCACTGAAGCTTTCTTT. Protein sequence: CASSQGTAMFTEAFF.

The J gene is TRBJ1-2, the V gene TRBV28, with TRBD1 identical over 8 bases. This CDR3 is built from 13 residues. Trimming cost V 5 bases and J 4 bases; bases outside gene matches: 3. Looked up from germline, CDR1 is MDHEN and CDR2 is SYDVKM. The CDR3 sequence: CASSPTGVYGYTF. The CDR3 DNA follows: TGTGCCAGCAGTCCGACAGGGGTCTATGGCTACACCTTC.

This clonotype was picked up a small number of times. V usage is TRBV20-1 and J usage is TRBJ2-5; the match to TRBD2 covers 12 bases. The V segment lost 6 bases and the J segment 5 bases; nucleotides outside the gene matches: 19. The germline V gene encodes CDR1 DFQATT and CDR2 SNEGSKA (reference sequence). The CDR3 totals 18 residues. CDR3: CSARGNGLAGLLGETQYF. For the CDR3, the DNA is TGCAGTGCGAGGGGGAACGGACTAGCGGGGCTCCTCGGGGAGACCCAGTACTTC.

As concerns this clonotype: Since a much larger clone is just one base distant, this may be a read error. This CDR3 fails to terminate in the conserved phenylalanine or tryptophan, so it likely reflects a read error. This sequence joins TRBV6-1 and TRBJ1-4; 11 nucleotides match TRBD1. Trimming cost V 7 bases and J 6 bases; bases outside gene matches: 4. The germline CDR1 and CDR2 sequences are MNHNS and SASEGT. This CDR3 contains 14 residues. Here the CDR3 DNA reads TGTGCCAGCATGGACAGGGGGCGGGATGAAAAACTGTTTTAT. Translating gives CASMDRGRDEKLFY.

This sequence joins TRBV12-3 or TRBV12-4 and TRBJ2-4, with 7 bases lining up with TRBD2. This CDR3 has 15 amino acids. Trimming removed 2 bases from V and 4 bases from J; junction bases left unmatched: 5. The CDR3 here is CASSLWDYSKNIQYF. CDR3 nucleotide sequence: TGTGCCAGCAGTTTATGGGACTACAGTAAAAACATTCAGTACTTC.

This clonotype showed up just a few times. The chain recombines TRBV20-1 with TRBJ2-1; 8 bases fit TRBD1. The CDR3 loop spans 16 amino acids. Germline CDR1 reads DFQATT; CDR2 reads SNEGSKA (reference sequence). V shed 0 bases and J 2 bases; nucleotides not matched to a gene: 6. CDR3 amino acids: CSARDYPGQAYNEQFF. For the CDR3, the DNA is TGCAGTGCTAGAGATTACCCGGGACAGGCCTACAATGAGCAGTTCTTC.